The rows below give T cell receptor beta chains drawn from one sample of a study of cytomegalovirus exposure and HLA in healthy donors. This table comes from immunoSEQ multiplex PCR, and its TCRdb copy is limited to in-frame clones, with some not included. The table includes over 95,000 clones, 70% to 85% detected once. Sequences were obtained from PBMCs. The receptors come from a woman aged 40 to 55 in good health and CMV-seropositive. The CDR3 runs from the conserved cysteine through the conserved F or W. Rows may omit the clone size; those that give it use once, few, many or a size class.

clone_size j_call v_call cdr3_aa
NA TRBJ1-2 TRBV4-3 CASSQVGQNYGYTF
few TRBJ1-1 TRBV14 CASANQGYTEAFF
NA TRBJ1-1 TRBV5-4 CASSQGPTEAFF
few TRBJ1-5 TRBV15 CATSRERAHQPQHF
few TRBJ1-2 TRBV7-9 CASTPGQGLTNYGYTF
few TRBJ2-3 TRBV6-4 CASSSGLAGADTQYF
NA TRBJ2-1 TRBV9 CASSVGRHLAGVDEQFF
NA TRBJ2-7 TRBV14 CASSHRQGHEQYF
NA TRBJ1-6 TRBV6-6 CASSPASESPLHF
NA TRBJ1-2 TRBV11-2 CASSPWTASYGYTF
NA TRBJ1-2 TRBV28 CASRDGQVYYGYTF
NA TRBJ2-2 TRBV5-1 CASSRRTSGSNTGELFF
NA TRBJ2-1 TRBV18 CASSLRGLAGGPSPEQFF
once TRBJ1-4 TRBV7-2 CASSLNRGRKLFF
NA TRBJ1-5 TRBV28 CASNSFTLRDSNQPQHF
NA TRBJ2-7 TRBV7-8 CASTRGGSYEQYF
NA TRBJ2-6 TRBV5-1 CASSLGPSGYSGANVLTF
NA TRBJ2-1 TRBV19 CASSRGRGNNEQFF
NA TRBJ1-6 TRBV7-2 CASSLPGRSPLHF
NA TRBJ2-7 TRBV5-6 CASNEKSGTGFYEQYF